This T cell receptor (beta chain) was sequenced in a study of T cell changes during pregnancy in multiple sclerosis. In germline, CDR1 is SGDLS, CDR2 YYNGEE. V lost 4 bases, J lost 8 bases, and 11 bases stayed unmatched. The CDR3 has 16 amino acids. The repertoire was sequenced with immunoSEQ multiplex PCR; TCRdb's copy has only in-frame clones and lacks some. The sample gives tens of thousands of clones, about nine tenths of which show up once; over 7.5% is in the top ten. The chain couples TRBV9 to TRBJ1-6, with 8 bases fitting TRBD1. This sequence originates from a female donor in good health, enrolled as a control in a pregnancy study. Material: peripheral blood, obtained after pregnancy. For the CDR3, the DNA is TGTGCCAGCAGCACCCCGAGCCAGGGGGCACATTCACCCCTCCACTTT. It is translated as CASSTPSQGAHSPLHF.